There are a few counts of the clone carrying this T cell receptor beta chain. Its antigen remains unknown. This beta chain represents an off-target read in a library built for alpha chains; its size is of limited meaning. TCRdb independently ran MiXCR on the 5' RACE reads; one entry per CDR3 protein. The sample lists some 9,900 distinct CDR3 sequences, roughly 12% occurring once. Looked up from germline, CDR1 is DFQATT and CDR2 is SNEGSKA (reference sequence). This CDR3 has 14 residues. Unmatched junction bases numbered 9, after V lost 6 bases and J lost 4 bases. This sample is drawn from a study of spatial heterogeneity in lung cancer. Study as a whole: Strong correlation linked TCR transcript counts in tumor regions to a T cell module score derived from matched bulk RNA-seq.

Time point denoted: sample taken at primary tumor resection. The roughly 66 donors had untreated early-stage non-small cell lung cancer. Sequencing of whole RNA from tumor, nontumor lung or frozen PBMC involved no sorting. Overall study findings and caveats: The estimate shows that only about 7% of tumor T cells were covered for alpha and around 13% for beta chains. Tracking of tumor mutation counts was seen in expanded intratumoral alpha and beta TCR counts.

The chain couples TRBV20-1 to TRBJ2-3; 8 positions agree with TRBD2. The receptor was derived from a male donor with early-stage non-small cell lung cancer. Sequences were derived from lung tumor tissue, sampled at surgery. This CDR3 is CSAGTRWAADTQYF. For the CDR3, the DNA is TGCAGTGCGGGGACTAGATGGGCGGCAGATACGCAGTATTTT.